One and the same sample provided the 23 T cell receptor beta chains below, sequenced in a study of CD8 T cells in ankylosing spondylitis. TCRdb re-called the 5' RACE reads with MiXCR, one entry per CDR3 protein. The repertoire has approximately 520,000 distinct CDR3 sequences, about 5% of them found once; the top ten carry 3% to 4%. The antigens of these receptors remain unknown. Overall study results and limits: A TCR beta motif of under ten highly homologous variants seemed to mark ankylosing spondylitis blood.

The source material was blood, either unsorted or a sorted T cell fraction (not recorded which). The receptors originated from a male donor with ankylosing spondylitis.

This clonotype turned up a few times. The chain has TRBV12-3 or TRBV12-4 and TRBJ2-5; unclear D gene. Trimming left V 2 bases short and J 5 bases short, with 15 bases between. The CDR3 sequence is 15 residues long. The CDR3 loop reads CASSLRAGFLETQYF. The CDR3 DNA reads TGTGCCAGCAGTTTAAGGGCAGGTTTCTTGGAGACCCAGTACTTC.

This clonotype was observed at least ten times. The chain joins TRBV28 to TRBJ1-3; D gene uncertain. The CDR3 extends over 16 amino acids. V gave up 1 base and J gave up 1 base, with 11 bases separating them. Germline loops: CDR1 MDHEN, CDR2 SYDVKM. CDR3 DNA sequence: TGTGCCAGCAGTTTATATATGGATTTGTCTGGAAACACCATATATTTT. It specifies CASSLYMDLSGNTIYF.

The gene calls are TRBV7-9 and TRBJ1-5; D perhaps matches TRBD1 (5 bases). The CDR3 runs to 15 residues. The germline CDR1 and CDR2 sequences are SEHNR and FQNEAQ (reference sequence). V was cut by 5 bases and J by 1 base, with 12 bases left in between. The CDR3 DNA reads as TGTGCCAGCAGCCGGGGGGGACCGAGCAATCAGCCCCAGCATTTT. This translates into CASSRGGPSNQPQHF.

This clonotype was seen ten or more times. The CDR3 DNA follows: TGTGCCAGCGGGCGGGGAGTAGATGAAAAACTGTTTTTT. Translated: CASGRGVDEKLFF. V gene TRBV6-1 combines with J gene TRBJ1-4; D uncertain. Germline CDR1 and CDR2: MNHNS and SASEGT. There are 13 residues in the CDR3. Trimming took 8 bases from V and 6 from J, leaving 13 bases between them.

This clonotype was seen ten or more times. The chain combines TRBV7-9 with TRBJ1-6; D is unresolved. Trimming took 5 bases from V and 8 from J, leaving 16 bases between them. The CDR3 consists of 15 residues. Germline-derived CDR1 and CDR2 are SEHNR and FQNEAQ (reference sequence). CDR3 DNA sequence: TGTGCCAGCAGCCTCGGCGCGGGCGGCTATTCACCCCTCCACTTT. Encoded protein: CASSLGAGGYSPLHF.

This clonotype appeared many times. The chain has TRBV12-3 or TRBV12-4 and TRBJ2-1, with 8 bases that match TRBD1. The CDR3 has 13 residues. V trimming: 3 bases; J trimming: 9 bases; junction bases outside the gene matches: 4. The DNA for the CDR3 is TGTGCCAGCAGTTTCCTAACAGGGGGTGAGCAGTTCTTC. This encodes CASSFLTGGEQFF.

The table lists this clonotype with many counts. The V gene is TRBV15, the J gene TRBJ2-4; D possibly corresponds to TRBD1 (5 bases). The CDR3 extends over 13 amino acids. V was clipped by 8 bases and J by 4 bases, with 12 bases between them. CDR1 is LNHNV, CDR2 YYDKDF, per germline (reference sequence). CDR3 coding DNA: TGTGCCACCGAAGACAGCCGTAAAAACATTCAGTACTTC. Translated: CATEDSRKNIQYF.

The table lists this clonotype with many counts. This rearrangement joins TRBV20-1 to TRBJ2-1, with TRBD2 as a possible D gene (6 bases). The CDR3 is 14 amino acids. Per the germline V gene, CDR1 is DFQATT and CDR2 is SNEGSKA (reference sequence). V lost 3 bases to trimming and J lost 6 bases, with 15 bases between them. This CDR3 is CSASAYSGSNEQFF. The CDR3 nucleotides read TGCAGTGCTAGTGCATACTCCGGGAGCAATGAGCAGTTCTTC.

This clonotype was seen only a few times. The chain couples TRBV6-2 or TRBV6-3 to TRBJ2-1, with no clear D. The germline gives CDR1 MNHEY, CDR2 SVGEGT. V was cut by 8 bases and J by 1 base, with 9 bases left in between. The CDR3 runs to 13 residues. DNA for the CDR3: TGTGCCAGCGCTCGGTTTTCCTACAATGAGCAGTTCTTC. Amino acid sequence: CASARFSYNEQFF.

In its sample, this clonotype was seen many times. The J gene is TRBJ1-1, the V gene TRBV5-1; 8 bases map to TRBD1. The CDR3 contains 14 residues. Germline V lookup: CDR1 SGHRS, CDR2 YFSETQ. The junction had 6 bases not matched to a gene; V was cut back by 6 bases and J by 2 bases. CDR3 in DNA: TGCGCCAGCACCGAGGACAGGGTCAACACTGAAGCTTTCTTT. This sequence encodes CASTEDRVNTEAFF. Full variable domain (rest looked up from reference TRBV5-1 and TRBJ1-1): KAGVTQTPRYLIKTRGQQVTLSCSPISGHRSVSWYQQTPGQGLQFLFEYFSETQRNKGNFPGRFSGRQFSNSRSEMNVSTLELGDSALYLCASTEDRVNTEAFFGQGTRLTVV.

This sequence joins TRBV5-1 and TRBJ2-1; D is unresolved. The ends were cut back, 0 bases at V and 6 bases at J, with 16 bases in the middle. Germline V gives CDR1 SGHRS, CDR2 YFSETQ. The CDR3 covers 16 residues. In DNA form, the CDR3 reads TGCGCCAGCAGCTTGGGACAATGGTTTGGAGTCAATGAGCAGTTCTTC. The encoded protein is CASSLGQWFGVNEQFF.

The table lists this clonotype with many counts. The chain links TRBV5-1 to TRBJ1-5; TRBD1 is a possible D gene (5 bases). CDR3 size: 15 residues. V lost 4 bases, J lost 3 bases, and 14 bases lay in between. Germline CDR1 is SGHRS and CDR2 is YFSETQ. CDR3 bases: TGCGCCAGCAGCCTAATTCCGGGACTCAATCAGCCCCAGCATTTT. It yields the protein CASSLIPGLNQPQHF.

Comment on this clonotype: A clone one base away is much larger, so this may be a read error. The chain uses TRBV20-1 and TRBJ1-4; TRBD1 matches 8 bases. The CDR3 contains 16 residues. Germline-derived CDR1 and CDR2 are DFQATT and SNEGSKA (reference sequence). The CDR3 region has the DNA TGCTGTGCTAGAGATGACAGGGGTTCAACTAATGAAAAACTGTTTTTT. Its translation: CCARDDRGSTNEKLFF.

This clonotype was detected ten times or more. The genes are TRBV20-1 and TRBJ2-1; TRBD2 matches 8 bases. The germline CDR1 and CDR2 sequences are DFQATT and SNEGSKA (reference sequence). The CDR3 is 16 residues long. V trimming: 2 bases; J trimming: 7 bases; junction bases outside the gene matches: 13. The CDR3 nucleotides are TGCAGTGCTAGACCGCCCGGGACTAGATTTGGGAATGAGCAGTTCTTC. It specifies CSARPPGTRFGNEQFF.

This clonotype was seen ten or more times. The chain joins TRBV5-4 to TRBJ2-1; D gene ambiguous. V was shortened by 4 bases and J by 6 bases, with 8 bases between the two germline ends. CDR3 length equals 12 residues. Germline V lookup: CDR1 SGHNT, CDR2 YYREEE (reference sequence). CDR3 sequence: CASSPFGNEQFF. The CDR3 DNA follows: TGTGCCAGCAGCCCCTTCGGCAATGAGCAGTTCTTC.

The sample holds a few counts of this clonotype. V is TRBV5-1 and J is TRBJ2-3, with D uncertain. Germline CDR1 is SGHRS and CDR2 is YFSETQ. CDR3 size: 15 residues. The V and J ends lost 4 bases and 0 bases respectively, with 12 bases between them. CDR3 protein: CASSARWRSTDTQYF. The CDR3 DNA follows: TGCGCCAGCAGCGCGAGATGGCGGAGCACAGATACGCAGTATTTT.

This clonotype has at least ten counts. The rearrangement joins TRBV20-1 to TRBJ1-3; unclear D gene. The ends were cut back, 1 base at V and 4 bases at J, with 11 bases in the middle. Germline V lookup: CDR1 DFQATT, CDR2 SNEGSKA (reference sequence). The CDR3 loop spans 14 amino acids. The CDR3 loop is CSARVRGLGNTIYF. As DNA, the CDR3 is TGCAGTGCTAGAGTAAGAGGGCTCGGAAACACCATATATTTT.

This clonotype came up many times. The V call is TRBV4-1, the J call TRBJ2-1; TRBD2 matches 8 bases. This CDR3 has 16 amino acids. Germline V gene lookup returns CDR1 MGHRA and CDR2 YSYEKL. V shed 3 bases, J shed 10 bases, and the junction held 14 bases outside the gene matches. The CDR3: CASSQPAGVTTGEQFF. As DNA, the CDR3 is TGCGCCAGCAGCCAGCCAGCGGGAGTAACTACCGGGGAGCAGTTCTTC.

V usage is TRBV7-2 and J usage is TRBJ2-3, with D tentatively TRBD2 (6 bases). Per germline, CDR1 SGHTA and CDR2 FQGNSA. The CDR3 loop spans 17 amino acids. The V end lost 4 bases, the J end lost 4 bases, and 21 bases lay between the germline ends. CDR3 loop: CASSSGTRVISPDTQYF. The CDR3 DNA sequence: TGTGCCAGCAGCTCCGGGACTCGCGTTATCTCTCCAGATACGCAGTATTTT.

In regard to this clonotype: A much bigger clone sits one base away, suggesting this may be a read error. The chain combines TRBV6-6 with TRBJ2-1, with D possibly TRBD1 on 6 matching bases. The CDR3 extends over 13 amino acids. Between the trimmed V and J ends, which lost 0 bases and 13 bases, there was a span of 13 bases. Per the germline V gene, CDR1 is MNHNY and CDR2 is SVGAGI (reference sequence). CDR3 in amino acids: CASSYSVGGDQFF. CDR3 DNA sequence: TGTGCCAGCAGTTACTCGGTAGGGGGTGACCAGTTCTTC.

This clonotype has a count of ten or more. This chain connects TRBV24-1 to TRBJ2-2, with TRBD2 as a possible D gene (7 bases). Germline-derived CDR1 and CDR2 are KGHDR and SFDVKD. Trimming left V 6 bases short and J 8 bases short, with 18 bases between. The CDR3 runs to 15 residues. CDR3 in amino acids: CATSRRTAGSGELFF. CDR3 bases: TGTGCCACCAGTCGTAGGACAGCGGGGTCGGGGGAGCTGTTTTTT.

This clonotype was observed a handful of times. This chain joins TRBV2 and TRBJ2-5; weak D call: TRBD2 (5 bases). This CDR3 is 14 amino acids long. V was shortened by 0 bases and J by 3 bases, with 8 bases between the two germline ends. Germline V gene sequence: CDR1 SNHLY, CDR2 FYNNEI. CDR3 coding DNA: TGTGCCAGCAGTGAAGCGTTCGGGGAAGAGACCCAGTACTTC. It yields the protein CASSEAFGEETQYF.

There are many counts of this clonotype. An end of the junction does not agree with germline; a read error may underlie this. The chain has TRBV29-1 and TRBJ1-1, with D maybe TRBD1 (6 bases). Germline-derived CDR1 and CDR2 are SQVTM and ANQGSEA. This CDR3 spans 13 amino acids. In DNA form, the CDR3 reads TGCAGCGTTAACTCCGCGGGGGGCACTGAAGTTTTCTTT. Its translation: CSVNSAGGTEVFF.